The source of this T cell receptor beta chain is a study of T cell responses to AZD1222 COVID-19 vaccine. To note about this clone: Its antigen is not known.

Germline V gives CDR1 SGHRS, CDR2 YFSETQ. The CDR3 sequence is 15 residues long. The V gene lost 3 bases and the J gene lost 8 bases, with 15 bases spanning the gap. Study results and limitations: A reported finding is that nearly half of spike-specific TCRs target unmutated variant regions. Donors skewed white British and female; clonal diversity was possibly underestimated.

Using immunoSEQ multiplex PCR, the repertoire was profiled, and TCRdb retains in-frame clones only, with some absent. The data contain about 110,000 clones, over 85% of them singletons. The sequences come from peripheral blood, collected on day 0 of MenACWY control vaccination. The sequence was obtained from an adult in good health. The chain is built from TRBV5-1 and TRBJ1-6; D is unresolved. The CDR3 nucleotides read TGCGCCAGCAGCTCGAACACGGGAAGTTATTCACCCCTCCACTTT. It codes for CASSSNTGSYSPLHF.